The clone carrying this T cell receptor beta chain appeared a single time. CDR3 length: 15 amino acids. V gave up 10 bases and J gave up 1 base, with 17 bases separating them. CDR1 is MNHEY, CDR2 SVGAGI, per germline. The sample comes from a study of blood T cell repertoires in COVID-19. Clones were sequenced by immunoSEQ multiplex PCR, and TCRdb holds only the in-frame ones, with some missing. The sample has over 200,000 clones; roughly 86% are singletons. The clonotype originates from a woman aged 30 to 39 who had recovered from COVID-19. The chain has TRBV6-5 and TRBJ2-1, with D possibly being TRBD2 (6 bases). The specimen was peripheral blood. CDR3 loop: CATTSLGRSYNEQFF. DNA for the CDR3: TGTGCCACCACGTCCTTGGGGAGGTCCTACAATGAGCAGTTCTTC.